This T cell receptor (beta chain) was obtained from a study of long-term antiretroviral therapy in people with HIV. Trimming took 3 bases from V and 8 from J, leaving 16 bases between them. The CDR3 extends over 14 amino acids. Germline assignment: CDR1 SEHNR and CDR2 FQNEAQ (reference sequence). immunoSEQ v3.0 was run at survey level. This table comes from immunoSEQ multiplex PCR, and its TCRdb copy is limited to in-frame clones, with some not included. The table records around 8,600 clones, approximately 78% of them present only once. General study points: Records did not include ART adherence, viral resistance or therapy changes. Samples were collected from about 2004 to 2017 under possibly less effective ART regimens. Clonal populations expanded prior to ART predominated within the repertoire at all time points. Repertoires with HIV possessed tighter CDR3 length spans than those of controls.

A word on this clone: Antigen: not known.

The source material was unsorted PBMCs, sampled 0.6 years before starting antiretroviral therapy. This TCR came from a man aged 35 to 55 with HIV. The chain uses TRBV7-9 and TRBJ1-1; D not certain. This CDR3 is CASSLGLTQEEAFF. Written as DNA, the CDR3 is TGTGCCAGCAGCTTGGGCTTGACCCAAGAGGAAGCTTTCTTT.